Listed below are T cell receptor beta chains from one sample, sequenced in a study of blood T cell repertoires in COVID-19. Method: immunoSEQ multiplex PCR; TCRdb's copy keeps in-frame clones and lacks some. The table lists approximately 82,000 clones, around four fifths of them singletons. What was sequenced was peripheral blood. These receptors all stem from a woman aged 55 to 70 with acute or convalescent COVID-19. Each CDR3 is given with its conserved first and last residue. A D gene is named only where the DNA matches it firmly. The listing skips clone size in some rows; elsewhere it reads once, few, many or a size class.

CDR3 protein	CDR3 DNA	V gene	J gene	D gene	clone size
CASGGQGVRLNTGELFF	TGTGCCAGCGGCGGACAGGGAGTACGCCTGAACACCGGGGAGCTGTTTTTT	TRBV27	TRBJ2-2	TRBD1	-
CASSSPPGQGPPHAQYF	TGTGCCAGCAGCTCTCCTCCGGGACAGGGGCCCCCACACGCGCAGTACTTC	TRBV5-7	TRBJ2-7	TRBD1	-
CAWSHGSLKSYTF	TGTGCCTGGAGTCACGGTTCCCTGAAGAGCTACACCTTC	TRBV30	TRBJ1-2	-	-
CASSLGTENEAFF	TGTGCCAGCAGCTTAGGGACAGAGAATGAAGCTTTCTTT	TRBV7-2	TRBJ1-1	-	-
CASSPLRGGAYNEQFF	TGTGCCAGCAGCCCTCTACGCGGGGGGGCCTACAATGAGCAGTTCTTC	TRBV11-1	TRBJ2-1	TRBD2	once
CASSSWTGDTEAFF	TGTGCCAGCAGCTCCTGGACAGGGGACACTGAAGCTTTCTTT	TRBV11-3	TRBJ1-1	TRBD1	-
CASSLRTGEFTEAFF	TGCGCCAGCAGCCTGCGGACAGGGGAGTTTACTGAAGCTTTCTTT	TRBV5-1	TRBJ1-1	TRBD1	-
CASSQEGANSPLHF	TGTGCCAGCAGCCAAGAGGGAGCTAATTCACCCCTCCACTTT	TRBV3-1/TRBV3-2	TRBJ1-6	-	-
CASTERLTGADTQYF	TGCGCCAGCACGGAACGACTAACTGGGGCAGATACGCAGTATTTT	TRBV10-2	TRBJ2-3	-	once
CASSGTGAATRGGTQYF	TGTGCCAGCAGCGGAACAGGGGCCGCGACGCGAGGGGGTACGCAGTATTTT	TRBV9	TRBJ2-3	TRBD1	-
CASSLGQGYGYGYTF	TGTGCCAGCAGCTTAGGTCAGGGGTACGGCTATGGCTACACCTTC	TRBV11-3	TRBJ1-2	-	-
CASSAGQGWTEAFF	TGTGCCAGCAGCGCAGGACAGGGGTGGACTGAAGCTTTCTTT	TRBV9	TRBJ1-1	TRBD1	-
CASSSTRLAGQTYNEQFF	TGTGCCAGCAGCTCCACTCGACTAGCGGGCCAAACCTACAATGAGCAGTTCTTC	TRBV11-3	TRBJ2-1	TRBD2	-
CASSSPGWHEQFF	TGTGCCAGCAGCAGCCCGGGGTGGCATGAGCAGTTCTTC	TRBV9	TRBJ2-1	-	-
CAISRAGGGSGELFF	TGTGCCATCAGCCGAGCGGGGGGAGGATCGGGGGAGCTGTTTTTT	TRBV10-3	TRBJ2-2	TRBD2	-